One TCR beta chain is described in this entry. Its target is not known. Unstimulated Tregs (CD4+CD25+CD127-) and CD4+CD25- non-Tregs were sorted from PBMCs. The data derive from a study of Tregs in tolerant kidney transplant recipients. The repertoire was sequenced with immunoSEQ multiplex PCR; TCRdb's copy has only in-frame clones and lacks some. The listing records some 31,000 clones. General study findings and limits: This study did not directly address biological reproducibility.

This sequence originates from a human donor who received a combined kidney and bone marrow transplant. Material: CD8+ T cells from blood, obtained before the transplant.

The sequenced part of the CDR3 DNA is TGTGCCAGCAGCCCAAGGGGGGGCGGAGAA. Its translation is CASSPRGGGE. The entire CDR3 reads CASSPRGGGEAFF. The chain joins TRBV7-2 to TRBJ1-1, with D maybe TRBD1 (6 bases). Coverage ceases 3 residues before the CDR3 finishes, and the germline J gene fills in the end. This CDR3 contains 13 residues. Germline V gene lookup returns CDR1 SGHTA and CDR2 FQGNSA.